Listed below are T cell receptor beta chains from one sample, sequenced in a study of blood T cell repertoires in COVID-19. The table came from immunoSEQ multiplex PCR; TCRdb's copy has only in-frame clones and leaves some out. The repertoire holds under 450,000 clones, with around 88% as singletons. Material for sequencing was peripheral blood. All receptors derive from a woman aged 50 to 60 with COVID-19, enrolled during active disease. Each CDR3 is given without its conserved first and last residue. A D gene is named only where the DNA matches it firmly.

TRBV11-2	TRBJ1-4	TRBD1	ASSLVGGNNEKLF
TRBV12-3/TRBV12-4	TRBJ1-1	.	ASTPNRYTEAF
TRBV2	TRBJ1-5	TRBD1	ASKGQSNQPQH
TRBV7-2	TRBJ1-5	.	ASSLGAVSNQPQH
TRBV15	TRBJ1-2	TRBD1	ATSRLGTEDLYGYT
TRBV3-1/TRBV3-2	TRBJ2-5	TRBD2	ASSRLARGAQETQY
TRBV5-1	TRBJ2-5	TRBD2	ASSALTSGGQETQY
TRBV12-3/TRBV12-4	TRBJ1-1	.	ASSRRQNGEAF
TRBV30	TRBJ2-1	.	AWMEQGSSEQF
TRBV30	TRBJ2-7	.	AWTPLRRYEQY
TRBV5-1	TRBJ2-1	.	ASSLDGSSYNEQF
TRBV14	TRBJ1-2	.	ASSQGTGRPTGYT
TRBV5-1	TRBJ2-5	.	ASNGGSGETQY
TRBV19	TRBJ1-1	.	ASSIDPNMGRAA
TRBV2	TRBJ2-3	TRBD2	ASTSYGTRSDTQY
TRBV28	TRBJ1-2	.	ASSFRQIFYGYT
TRBV3-1/TRBV3-2	TRBJ1-1	.	ASSQTGRAPGDTEAF
TRBV6-5	TRBJ2-2	TRBD1	ASSYGLDRGTGELF
TRBV12-3/TRBV12-4	TRBJ2-7	.	ASSSQGLEQY
TRBV11-2	TRBJ2-7	TRBD1	ASSLVGQGENEQY
TRBV27	TRBJ1-4	.	ASSLSWGVGDEKLF
TRBV19	TRBJ2-3	TRBD2	ASSPGGTPGDTQY
TRBV11-2	TRBJ2-5	TRBD1	ASSFATGGPQETQY
TRBV7-2	TRBJ2-5	.	ASREGGQETQY
TRBV27	TRBJ1-1	.	ASSPGRGLAEAF
TRBV30	TRBJ1-2	.	AWSGVDYGYT
TRBV2	TRBJ2-5	TRBD2	ASSEVRGGQETQY
TRBV6-5	TRBJ2-7	TRBD1	ASSYRDRGYEQY
TRBV6-5	TRBJ1-2	.	ASTLVAPTNYGYT
TRBV11-2	TRBJ1-1	.	ASSLGGGREAF
TRBV4-2	TRBJ2-3	TRBD2	ASSQTSGGLEDTQY
TRBV11-2	TRBJ2-7	.	ASSHPAGPPYEQY
TRBV27	TRBJ1-2	.	ASSFGGPGDYT
TRBV14	TRBJ1-6	TRBD1	ASSQMGQGRSPLH
TRBV10-3	TRBJ1-1	TRBD1	AISESPGQGLTEAF
TRBV18	TRBJ2-7	.	ASSPMSGEQY
TRBV6-5	TRBJ2-1	TRBD2	ASIPLVSGGNEQF
TRBV11-3	TRBJ2-1	TRBD2	ASSSSRTSGGSAYNEQF
TRBV11-2	TRBJ2-7	.	ASSSGVGFYEQY
TRBV5-5	TRBJ2-7	.	ASSLGGTNSDEQY
TRBV6-4	TRBJ2-7	TRBD1	ASRPRQGAYEQY